Below, 19 T cell receptor beta chains from the same sample are listed, as sequenced in a study of T cell responses to AZD1222 COVID-19 vaccine. Sequencing used immunoSEQ multiplex PCR; TCRdb keeps in-frame clones, though not all of them. Of about 97,000 clones in the sample, 86% were seen once. Here the sequenced sample was peripheral blood, taken on day 0 of AZD1222 vaccination. These receptors came from an adult in good health.

The V and J genes are TRBV4-2 and TRBJ2-5; 11 bases match TRBD2. The CDR3 runs 17 residues. Germline assignment: CDR1 LGHNA and CDR2 YNFKEQ. The J segment lost 2 bases and the V segment lost 1 base, leaving 6 bases of the junction unmatched. The chain's CDR3 is CASSQGLAGGGQETQYF. The CDR3, as DNA: TGTGCCAGCAGCCAAGGGCTAGCGGGAGGAGGGCAAGAGACCCAGTACTTC.

This chain joins TRBV16 and TRBJ2-3, with D uncertain. The CDR3 is 12 residues long. Between the trimmed V and J ends, which lost 2 bases and 5 bases, there was a span of 5 bases. In germline, CDR1 is KGHSY, CDR2 FQNENV. The CDR3 DNA sequence: TGTGCCAGCAGCCAACTGGGAGATACGCAGTATTTT. This codes for CASSQLGDTQYF.

The rearrangement uses TRBV15 and TRBJ1-2; no clear D. This CDR3 contains 15 residues. The germline CDR1 and CDR2 sequences are LNHNV and YYDKDF (reference sequence). Trimming took off 0 bases at V and 4 bases at J, with 12 bases between the two ends. The CDR3 DNA follows: TGTGCCACCAGCAGAGAGAGAGGAGGATCCTATGGCTACACCTTC. Translating gives CATSRERGGSYGYTF.

A single count supports this clone. This sequence joins TRBV2 and TRBJ1-4, with D maybe TRBD1 (6 bases). The length of the CDR3 is 14 residues. Looked up from germline, CDR1 is SNHLY and CDR2 is FYNNEI. The germline V and J ends were trimmed by 8 bases and 8 bases, with 18 bases remaining between them. The CDR3: CASGGQGFREKLFF. The CDR3 DNA reads as TGTGCCAGCGGGGGGCAGGGATTCCGCGAAAAACTGTTTTTT.

This sequence joins TRBV4-3 and TRBJ1-2; 9 bases agree with TRBD1. Per germline, CDR1 LGHNA and CDR2 YSLEER. After removal of 0 bases from V and 8 bases from J, the junction contained 4 bases not matched to a gene. The length of the CDR3 is 14 residues. The chain's CDR3 is CASSQDYRGRGYTF. In DNA form, the CDR3 reads TGCGCCAGCAGCCAAGATTACAGGGGGCGAGGCTACACCTTC.

The chain has TRBV28 and TRBJ1-5; no reliable D call. V dropped 3 bases and J dropped 0 bases, with 3 bases sitting between them. The CDR3 consists of 13 residues. Germline CDR1 is MDHEN and CDR2 is SYDVKM. CDR3 in amino acids: CASSFTSNQPQHF. CDR3 DNA: TGTGCCAGCAGTTTCACTAGCAATCAGCCCCAGCATTTT.

This chain joins TRBV18 and TRBJ1-5; possibly TRBD1 for D (6 bases). The V gene lost 3 bases and the J gene lost 6 bases, with 12 bases spanning the gap. Germline-derived CDR1 and CDR2 are KGHSH and LQKENI. This CDR3 is built from 14 residues. The DNA for the CDR3 is TGTGCCAGCTCACCCTTCCAGGGGTCTCAGCCCCAGCATTTT. Its translation is CASSPFQGSQPQHF.

The gene calls are TRBV7-2 and TRBJ2-5, with 9 bases that match TRBD1. Per germline, CDR1 SGHTA and CDR2 FQGNSA. The V and J ends lost 5 bases and 4 bases, in that order; junction bases with no gene match: 8. The CDR3 consists of 15 residues. CDR3 coding DNA: TGTGCCAGCAGCCGGAGGACAGGGGAAGGAGAGACCCAGTACTTC. The encoded protein is CASSRRTGEGETQYF.

The chain joins TRBV7-9 to TRBJ2-4; TRBD2 aligns across 12 bases. Germline loops: CDR1 SEHNR, CDR2 FQNEAQ (reference sequence). Germline trimming cut 8 bases from V and 3 bases from J; bases unmatched to any gene: 11. This CDR3 contains 17 residues. The CDR3 here is CASAPSGRVEGKNIQYF. CDR3 coding DNA: TGTGCCAGCGCACCTAGCGGGAGGGTTGAAGGCAAAAACATTCAGTACTTC.

The chain is built from TRBV5-6 and TRBJ2-7, with 14 nucleotides matching TRBD2. V was clipped by 4 bases and J by 4 bases; unmatched bases: 7. CDR3 length: 16 amino acids. Germline V CDR1 and CDR2: SGHDT, YYEEEE. The CDR3 nucleotides read TGTGCCAGCAGCCCGGGGACTAGCGGGAGCAAGTACGAGCAGTACTTC. Translated: CASSPGTSGSKYEQYF. Combining the CDR3 with reference TRBV5-6 and TRBJ2-7 gives the whole variable domain DAGVTQSPTHLIKTRGQQVTLRCSPKSGHDTVSWYQQALGQGPQFIFQYYEEEERQRGNFPDRFSGHQFPNYSSELNVNALLLGDSALYLCASSPGTSGSKYEQYFGPGTRLTVT.

The chain employs TRBV28 and TRBJ2-7, with D tentatively TRBD1 (5 bases). CDR1 and CDR2 (germline): MDHEN, SYDVKM. Trimming stripped 6 bases from V and 2 bases from J, with 11 bases between. The CDR3 loop spans 13 amino acids. DNA of the CDR3: TGTGCCAGCAGGGCGACAGTTGCCTACGAGCAGTACTTC. Translation: CASRATVAYEQYF.

V is TRBV19 and J is TRBJ2-5, with TRBD2 matching over 9 bases. The J segment lost 5 bases and the V segment lost 3 bases, leaving 16 bases of the junction unmatched. The CDR3 extends over 18 amino acids. The germline V gene has CDR1 LNHDA and CDR2 SQIVND (reference sequence). The chain's CDR3 is CASSINRREGFRGETQYF. CDR3 sequence (DNA): TGTGCCAGTAGTATTAATCGGCGGGAGGGATTCCGGGGGGAGACCCAGTACTTC.

This chain links TRBV28 with TRBJ1-1; D is possibly TRBD1 (6 bases). The germline V gene has CDR1 MDHEN and CDR2 SYDVKM. V gave up 2 bases and J gave up 8 bases, with 15 bases separating them. This CDR3 has 14 amino acids. DNA for the CDR3: TGTGCCAGCAGTTTAATAAATTCTGGACAGGAAGCTTTCTTT. Its translation is CASSLINSGQEAFF.

The chain joins TRBV27 to TRBJ2-7; no firm D call. The CDR3 has 12 residues. V lost 0 bases and J 6 bases, leaving 6 bases between the germline ends. CDR1 and CDR2 from the germline V gene are MNHEY and SMNVEV (reference sequence). The CDR3 reads CASSLSTGEQYF. The CDR3 nucleotides are TGTGCCAGCAGTTTATCGACGGGCGAGCAGTACTTC.

The rearrangement joins TRBV2 to TRBJ1-2; 7 nucleotides match TRBD1. J was trimmed by 2 bases and V by 6 bases; bases with no gene match: 9. Germline lookup yields CDR1 SNHLY and CDR2 FYNNEI. This CDR3 spans 15 amino acids. In DNA form, the CDR3 reads TGTGCCAGCAGCCCCCAGGTAGGGGGCAACTATGGCTACACCTTC. Translating it yields CASSPQVGGNYGYTF.

The chain uses TRBV9 and TRBJ2-1, with 11 bases matching TRBD2. The CDR3 runs 16 residues. V trimming: 4 bases; J trimming: 10 bases; junction bases outside the gene matches: 13. The germline V gene encodes CDR1 SGDLS and CDR2 YYNGEE. CDR3 bases: TGTGCCAGCAGCCCTCGACTAGCGGGAATCCGGGACGAGCAGTTCTTC. Protein product: CASSPRLAGIRDEQFF.

The rearrangement joins TRBV9 to TRBJ1-4; no clear D. The CDR3 sequence is 12 residues long. Germline loops: CDR1 SGDLS, CDR2 YYNGEE. V was trimmed by 3 bases and J by 14 bases, leaving 14 bases between them. The CDR3 bases are TGTGCCAGCAGCGCGCTTTCGGGGAGGCTGTTTTTT. Protein sequence: CASSALSGRLFF.

This sequence joins TRBV19 and TRBJ1-6; D ambiguous. V was clipped by 1 base and J by 9 bases, with 13 bases between them. Germline assignment: CDR1 LNHDA and CDR2 SQIVND (reference sequence). The CDR3 runs to 15 residues. CDR3 amino acids: CASSIGGPNRSPLHF. In nucleotides, the CDR3 is TGTGCCAGTAGTATAGGCGGACCAAACCGTTCACCCCTCCACTTT.

V and J are TRBV7-9 and TRBJ1-3; D is unclear. Deletions cut 3 bases from V and 8 bases from J, with 5 bases between. From germline, CDR1 is SEHNR and CDR2 FQNEAQ (reference sequence). The CDR3 contains 11 residues. The DNA for the CDR3 is TGTGCCAGCAGCTTCGATGACACCATATATTTT. Its translation: CASSFDDTIYF. Supplemented by reference TRBV7-9 and TRBJ1-3, the full variable domain reads DTGVSQNPRHKITKRGQNVTFRCDPISEHNRLYWYRQTLGQGPEFLTYFQNEAQLEKSRLLSDRFSAERPKGSFSTLEIQRTEQGDSAMYLCASSFDDTIYFGEGSWLTVV.